Ten or more counts support the clone carrying this T cell receptor (beta chain). Authors of the study amplified TCR beta CDR3 regions from RNA transcripts. The HTBI primer set served for first-round RT-PCR of the TCR CDR3. MiXCR, applied by TCRdb to the multiplex PCR reads, yields one record per CDR3 protein. The sample holds about 530,000 distinct CDR3 sequences; 15% to 20% are singletons and the top ten take approximately 18%. This CDR3 has 16 residues. Germline V CDR1 and CDR2: MNHNS, SASEGT. With V trimmed by 5 bases and J by 4 bases, 10 bases remained unmatched. This sample was taken from a study of T cells in Graves' hyperthyroidism and ophthalmopathy.

The material sequenced was blood. The V and J genes are TRBV6-1 and TRBJ2-1; 8 positions agree with TRBD2. The TCR comes from a woman aged 18 to 35 with Graves' ophthalmopathy. For the CDR3, the DNA is TGTGCCAGCAGTCCCTCCGAGGGACTAGATTACAATGAGCAGTTCTTC. This translates into CASSPSEGLDYNEQFF.